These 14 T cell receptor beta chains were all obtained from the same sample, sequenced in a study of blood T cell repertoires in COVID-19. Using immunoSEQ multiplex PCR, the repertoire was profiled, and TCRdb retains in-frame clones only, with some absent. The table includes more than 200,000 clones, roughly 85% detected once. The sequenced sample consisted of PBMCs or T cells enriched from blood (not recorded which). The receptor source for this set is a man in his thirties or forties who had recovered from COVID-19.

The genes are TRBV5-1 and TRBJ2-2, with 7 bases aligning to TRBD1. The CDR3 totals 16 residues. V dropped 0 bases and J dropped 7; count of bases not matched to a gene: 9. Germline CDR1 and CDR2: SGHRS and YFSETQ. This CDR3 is CASSLGPQGEDGELFF. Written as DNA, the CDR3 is TGCGCCAGCAGCTTGGGCCCCCAGGGGGAAGACGGGGAGCTGTTTTTT.

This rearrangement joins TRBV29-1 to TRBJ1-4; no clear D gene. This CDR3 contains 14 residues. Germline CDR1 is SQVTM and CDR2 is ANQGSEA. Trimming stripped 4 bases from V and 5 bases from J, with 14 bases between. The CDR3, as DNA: TGCAGCGTTGGGCGGGTGGGCTCGAATGAAAAACTGTTTTTT. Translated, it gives CSVGRVGSNEKLFF.

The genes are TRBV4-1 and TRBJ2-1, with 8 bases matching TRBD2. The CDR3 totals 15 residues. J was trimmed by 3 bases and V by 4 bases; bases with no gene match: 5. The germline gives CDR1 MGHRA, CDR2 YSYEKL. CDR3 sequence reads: CASSLEAGGYNEQFF. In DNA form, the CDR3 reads TGCGCCAGCAGCCTCGAGGCGGGAGGCTACAATGAGCAGTTCTTC.

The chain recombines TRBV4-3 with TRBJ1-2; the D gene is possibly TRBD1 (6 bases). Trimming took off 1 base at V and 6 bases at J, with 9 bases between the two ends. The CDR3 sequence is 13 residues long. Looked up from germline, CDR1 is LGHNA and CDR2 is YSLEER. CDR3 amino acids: CASSQASGDGYTF. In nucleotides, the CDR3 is TGCGCCAGCAGCCAAGCTTCAGGGGATGGCTACACCTTC.

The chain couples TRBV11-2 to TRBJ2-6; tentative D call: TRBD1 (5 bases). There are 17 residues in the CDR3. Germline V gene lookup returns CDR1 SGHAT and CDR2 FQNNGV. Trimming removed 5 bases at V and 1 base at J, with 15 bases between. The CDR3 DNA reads TGTGCCAGCAGCCTCCCCGGCAGGGCTTCTGGGGCCAACGTCCTGACTTTC. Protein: CASSLPGRASGANVLTF.

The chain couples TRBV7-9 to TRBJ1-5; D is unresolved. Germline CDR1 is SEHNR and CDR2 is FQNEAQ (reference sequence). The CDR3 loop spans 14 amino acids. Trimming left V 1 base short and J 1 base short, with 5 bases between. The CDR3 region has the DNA TGTGCCAGCAGCTTAGGGCAAAGCAATCAGCCCCAGCATTTT. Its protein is CASSLGQSNQPQHF.

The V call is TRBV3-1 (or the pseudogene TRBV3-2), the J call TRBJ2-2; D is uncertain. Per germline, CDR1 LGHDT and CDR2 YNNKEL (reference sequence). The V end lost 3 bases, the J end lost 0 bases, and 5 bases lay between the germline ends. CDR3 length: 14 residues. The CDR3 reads CASSHNTNTGELFF. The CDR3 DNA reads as TGTGCCAGCAGCCACAACACGAACACCGGGGAGCTGTTTTTT.

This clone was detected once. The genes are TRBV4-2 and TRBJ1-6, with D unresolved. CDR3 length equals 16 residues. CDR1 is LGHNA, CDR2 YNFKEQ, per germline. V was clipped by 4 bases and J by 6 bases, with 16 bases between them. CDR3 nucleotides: TGTGCCAGCAGCCCAGACACCAGGATCCCTAATTCACCCCTCCACTTT. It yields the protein CASSPDTRIPNSPLHF.

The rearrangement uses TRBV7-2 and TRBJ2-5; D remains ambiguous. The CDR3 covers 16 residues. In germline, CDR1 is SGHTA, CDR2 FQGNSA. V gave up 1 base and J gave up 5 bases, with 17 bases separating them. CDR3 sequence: CASSLGLADRRETQYF. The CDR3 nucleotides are TGTGCCAGCAGCTTAGGTCTTGCGGATCGGCGGGAGACCCAGTACTTC.

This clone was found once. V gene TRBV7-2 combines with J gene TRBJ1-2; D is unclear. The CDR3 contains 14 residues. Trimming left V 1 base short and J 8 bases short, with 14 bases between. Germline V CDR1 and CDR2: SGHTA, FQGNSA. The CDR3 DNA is TGTGCCAGCAGCTTAGTATCTACGGGATCCGGCTACACCTTC. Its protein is CASSLVSTGSGYTF.

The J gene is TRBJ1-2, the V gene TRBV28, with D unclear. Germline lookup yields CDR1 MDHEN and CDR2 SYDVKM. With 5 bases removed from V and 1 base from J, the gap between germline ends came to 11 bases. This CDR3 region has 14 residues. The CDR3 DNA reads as TGTGCCAGCAGTCAACTAGAAGTTAACTATGGCTACACCTTC. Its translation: CASSQLEVNYGYTF.

The CDR3 sequence: CASSPRGGLHNEQFF. The CDR3 region has the DNA TGTGCCAGCAGCCCGCGGGGGGGCCTGCACAATGAGCAGTTCTTC. This rearrangement joins TRBV4-2 to TRBJ2-1, with 9 positions matching TRBD2. Germline V gene lookup returns CDR1 LGHNA and CDR2 YNFKEQ. V shed 4 bases and J 5 bases; nucleotides not matched to a gene: 6. The CDR3 sequence is 15 residues long.

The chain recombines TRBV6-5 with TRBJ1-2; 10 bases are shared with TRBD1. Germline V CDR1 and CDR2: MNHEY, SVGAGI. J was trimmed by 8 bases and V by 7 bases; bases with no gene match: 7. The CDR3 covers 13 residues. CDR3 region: CASNPGTGEGYTF. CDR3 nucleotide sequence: TGTGCCAGCAATCCCGGGACAGGGGAAGGCTACACCTTC.

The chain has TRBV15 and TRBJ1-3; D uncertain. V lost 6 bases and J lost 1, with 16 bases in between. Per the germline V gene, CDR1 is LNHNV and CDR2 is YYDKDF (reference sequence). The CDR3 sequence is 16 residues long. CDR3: CATRAVGGDSGNTIYF. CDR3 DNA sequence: TGTGCCACCAGGGCCGTAGGCGGAGATTCTGGAAACACCATATATTTT.